A single sample gave rise to the 15 T cell receptor beta chains below, sequenced in a study of early T cells in non-severe SARS-CoV-2 infection. TCRdb re-derived calls from the 5' RACE reads in MiXCR, one entry per CDR3 protein. The sample holds around 50,000 distinct CDR3 sequences, approximately 9.4% seen once. Sequencing was carried out using whole blood. The receptors originated from an adult who was a healthcare worker with PCR-confirmed SARS-CoV-2 infection or an uninfected control (not recorded which).

This clonotype has just a few counts. Written as DNA, the CDR3 is TGTGCCAGCAGCAATGGGTCGCCTCAGTTCTTC. Amino acids: CASSNGSPQFF. The chain has TRBV9 and TRBJ2-1; D is undetermined. Germline V gives CDR1 SGDLS, CDR2 YYNGEE. V dropped 4 bases and J dropped 13 bases, with 12 bases sitting between them. The CDR3 is made up of 11 amino acids.

This clonotype was recorded many times. The chain carries TRBV7-6 and TRBJ1-2; 11 bases agree with TRBD1. Looked up from germline, CDR1 is SGHVS and CDR2 is FNYEAQ. The V and J ends lost 0 bases and 6 bases, in that order; junction bases with no gene match: 9. The CDR3 runs 17 residues. CDR3 DNA sequence: TGTGCCAGCAGCTTAGCCCGGACAGGGGGCAGCTTGGATGGCTACACCTTC. Translated, it gives CASSLARTGGSLDGYTF. The whole variable domain, remainder taken from reference TRBV7-6 and TRBJ1-2, is GAGVSQSPRYKVTKRGQDVALRCDPISGHVSLYWYRQALGQGPEFLTYFNYEAQQDKSGLPNDRFSAERPEGSISTLTIQRTEQRDSAMYRCASSLARTGGSLDGYTFGSGTRLTVV.

Worth noting for this clonotype: At one end the junction does not follow the germline gene, possibly because of a read error. This chain joins TRBV3-1 and TRBJ2-7; tentatively, D is TRBD1 or TRBD2 (5 bases each). CDR1 is LGHDT, CDR2 YNNKEL, per germline (reference sequence). The length of the CDR3 is 12 residues. The CDR3 loop is CASSERGYAQYF. The CDR3 DNA reads as TGTGCCAGCAGCGAGAGGGGCTACGCGCAGTACTTC.

This clonotype has a count of ten or more. The chain recombines TRBV11-2 with TRBJ2-4; D is undetermined. The CDR3 is 12 residues long. V lost 5 bases and J lost 8, with 10 bases in between. Germline V CDR1 and CDR2: SGHAT, FQNNGV. In nucleotides, the CDR3 is TGTGCCAGCAGCCTTTGGAAAGACATTCAGTACTTC. Protein product: CASSLWKDIQYF. Full variable domain (rest looked up from reference TRBV11-2 and TRBJ2-4): EAGVAQSPRYKIIEKRQSVAFWCNPISGHATLYWYQQILGQGPKLLIQFQNNGVVDDSQLPKDRFSAERLKGVDSTLKIQPAKLEDSAVYLCASSLWKDIQYFGAGTRLSVL.

This clonotype was counted many times. This rearrangement joins TRBV6-5 to TRBJ2-3; 8 positions agree with TRBD2. Germline CDR1 MNHEY, CDR2 SVGAGI. The trim removed 10 bases at V and 2 bases at J, leaving 14 bases unmatched. The CDR3 runs to 16 residues. CDR3 sequence reads: CATAPAGGGFTDTQYF. The CDR3 region has the DNA TGTGCCACCGCGCCTGCTGGCGGGGGGTTCACAGATACGCAGTATTTT.

This clonotype appeared many times. CDR3: CASSLGTGGRYNEQFF. The CDR3 nucleotides are TGTGCCAGCAGCCTCGGGACAGGGGGAAGGTACAATGAGCAGTTCTTC. The rearrangement links TRBV28 to TRBJ2-1; 11 bases line up with TRBD1. CDR3 size: 16 residues. Germline V gene sequence: CDR1 MDHEN, CDR2 SYDVKM. The V gene end was trimmed by 6 bases and the J gene end by 4 bases; junction bases not matched to a gene: 8.

The table lists this clonotype with a few counts. The CDR3 DNA reads TGTGCCAGCAGCGTAGCCCCGACAGCGGGGAATGAGCAGTTCTTC. Translation: CASSVAPTAGNEQFF. The chain uses TRBV9 and TRBJ2-1; 7 bases match TRBD2. In germline, CDR1 is SGDLS, CDR2 YYNGEE. This CDR3 has 15 amino acids. The V gene end was trimmed by 0 bases and the J gene end by 7 bases; junction bases not matched to a gene: 7.

This clonotype was seen only a few times. V and J are TRBV28 and TRBJ2-1, with D perhaps assigned TRBD1 or TRBD2 (5 bases each). Looked up from germline, CDR1 is MDHEN and CDR2 is SYDVKM. Trimming shortened V by 10 bases and J by 10 bases, and 14 bases separated the two germline ends. CDR3 size: 11 residues. The CDR3 loop reads CATSLGDEQFF. CDR3 DNA: TGTGCCACTTCCTTAGGGGACGAGCAGTTCTTC. The variable domain in full, completed from reference TRBV28 and TRBJ2-1, reads DVKVTQSSRYLVKRTGEKVFLECVQDMDHENMFWYRQDPGLGLRLIYFSYDVKMKEKGDIPEGYSVSREKKERFSLILESASTNQTSMYLCATSLGDEQFFGPGTRLTVL.

This clonotype was detected many times. The V and J genes are TRBV7-9 and TRBJ1-2; TRBD1 is a possible D gene (5 bases). V was trimmed by 1 base and J by 2 bases, leaving 14 bases between them. This CDR3 has 16 amino acids. Germline-derived CDR1 and CDR2 are SEHNR and FQNEAQ (reference sequence). CDR3 DNA sequence: TGTGCCAGCAGCTTAGTCGTCAGGGAGTACAACTATGGCTACACCTTC. Translation: CASSLVVREYNYGYTF.

This clonotype was seen repeatedly, ten times or more. The chain carries TRBV10-3 and TRBJ2-5; possibly TRBD1 for D (6 bases). The CDR3 length is 12 residues. The germline V gene has CDR1 ENHRY and CDR2 SYGVKD. V lost 8 bases and J lost 2, with 9 bases in between. DNA of the CDR3: TGTGCCATCGGGGGACAACAAGAGACCCAGTACTTC. As protein: CAIGGQQETQYF.

This clonotype was seen at least ten times. V usage is TRBV19 and J usage is TRBJ1-1; TRBD1 matches at 9 bases. This CDR3 contains 17 residues. The germline CDR1 and CDR2 sequences are LNHDA and SQIVND (reference sequence). V was pared by 4 bases and J by 0 bases, with 9 bases of the junction left unmatched. The CDR3 bases are TGTGCCAGTAGTACCCACCCCGGACAGGGGTTGAACACTGAAGCTTTCTTT. Its translation is CASSTHPGQGLNTEAFF.

This clonotype was detected ten times or more. J is TRBJ2-2 and V is TRBV6-5; D could derive from TRBD1 or TRBD2 (5 bases each). The V end was cut by 6 bases, the J end by 6 bases, with 11 bases between. This CDR3 region has 13 residues. Germline CDR1 MNHEY, CDR2 SVGAGI. CDR3 sequence (DNA): TGTGCCAGCAGCTCCGAGGGACCCGGGGAGCTGTTTTTT. This translates into CASSSEGPGELFF.

The chain joins TRBV5-8 to TRBJ2-7, with D possibly being TRBD1 (5 bases). The length of the CDR3 is 14 residues. Between the trimmed V and J ends, which lost 0 bases and 6 bases, there was a span of 13 bases. Germline V lookup: CDR1 SGHTS, CDR2 YDEGEE. CDR3 coding DNA: TGTGCCAGCAGCTTGGGGGGCAGGGTCACCGAGCAGTACTTC. This codes for CASSLGGRVTEQYF.

The chain is built from TRBV6-5 and TRBJ2-1; unclear D gene. V dropped 6 bases and J dropped 4 bases, with 13 bases sitting between them. Germline CDR1 MNHEY, CDR2 SVGAGI. This CDR3 contains 14 residues. For the CDR3, the DNA is TGTGCCAGCAGCCGGTTCGACACGTACAATGAGCAGTTCTTC. Translating gives CASSRFDTYNEQFF.

The sample holds a few counts of this clonotype. This sequence joins TRBV4-1 and TRBJ1-1; the D is unclear. CDR1 is MGHRA, CDR2 YSYEKL, per germline. The CDR3 spans 14 residues. Trimming took 0 bases from V and 7 from J, leaving 12 bases between them. The CDR3 here is CASSQEVRLIEAFF. DNA of the CDR3: TGCGCCAGCAGCCAAGAAGTCAGGCTGATTGAAGCTTTCTTT.